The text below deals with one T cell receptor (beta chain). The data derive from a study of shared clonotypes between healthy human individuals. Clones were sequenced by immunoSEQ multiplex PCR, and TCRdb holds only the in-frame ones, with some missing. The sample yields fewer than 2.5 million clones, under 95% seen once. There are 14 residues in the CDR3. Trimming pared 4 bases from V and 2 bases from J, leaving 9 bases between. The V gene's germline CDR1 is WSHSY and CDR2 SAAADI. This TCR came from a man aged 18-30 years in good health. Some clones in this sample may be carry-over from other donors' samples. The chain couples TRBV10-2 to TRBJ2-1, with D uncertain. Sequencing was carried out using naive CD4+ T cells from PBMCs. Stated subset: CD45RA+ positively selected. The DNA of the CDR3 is TGCGCCAGCAGTGGGGATCACGCCTACAATGAGCAGTTCTTC. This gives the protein CASSGDHAYNEQFF.